Sequencing of this T cell receptor (beta chain) was carried out in a study of blood T cell repertoires in COVID-19. Assay: immunoSEQ multiplex PCR; the TCRdb copy retains only in-frame clones and omits some. In the table there are under 150,000 clones, 84% of which are singletons. Trimming took 1 base from V and 5 from J, leaving 5 bases between them. This CDR3 has 13 amino acids. In germline, CDR1 is LGHDT, CDR2 YNNKEL (reference sequence). The sequence was obtained from a man between 45 and 60 years old in a cohort exposed to, infected with or recovered from COVID-19 (not recorded which). The sequencing sample was made of PBMCs or T cells enriched from blood (not recorded which). This sequence joins TRBV3-1 (or the pseudogene TRBV3-2) and TRBJ2-2; D is undetermined. The CDR3 loop is CASSQVLTGELFF. CDR3 nucleotides: TGTGCCAGCAGCCAAGTTCTTACCGGGGAGCTGTTTTTT.